This passage covers 13 T cell receptor beta chains from one sample sequenced in a study of identical twins. TCRdb recomputed calls from the 5' RACE reads with MiXCR, one row per CDR3 protein. This table holds 600,000 to 850,000 distinct CDR3 sequences, roughly 18% found once. These same records also appear under a second study, on T cells expressing NK-cell markers.

Sequenced: PBMCs. The receptors were sampled from a woman aged 18-29 years in good health.

This chain links TRBV29-1 with TRBJ2-1, with D possibly being TRBD1 (5 bases). With 1 base removed from V and 8 bases from J, the gap between germline ends came to 9 bases. Germline V gene sequence: CDR1 SQVTM, CDR2 ANQGSEA. The CDR3 runs to 12 residues. The CDR3 region has the DNA TGCAGCGTTGAAGGACAGACCGATGAGCAGTTCTTC. Translating gives CSVEGQTDEQFF.

This chain connects TRBV5-1 to TRBJ2-5, with D possibly being TRBD2 (6 bases). Germline loops: CDR1 SGHRS, CDR2 YFSETQ. The V gene lost 4 bases and the J gene lost 3 bases, with 13 bases spanning the gap. This CDR3 has 14 residues. Here the CDR3 DNA reads TGCGCCAGCAGCCGGAGGGAGTTGGAAGAGACCCAGTACTTC. This sequence encodes CASSRRELEETQYF.

The rearrangement uses TRBV14 and TRBJ1-1; perhaps TRBD1 as D (6 bases). With 8 bases removed from V and 2 bases from J, the gap between germline ends came to 24 bases. Germline V gene sequence: CDR1 SGHDN, CDR2 FVKESK. This CDR3 has 17 residues. CDR3 loop: CASHGGQDRRVNTEAFF. The CDR3 nucleotides are TGTGCCAGCCATGGGGGCCAGGACCGTCGGGTAAACACTGAAGCTTTCTTT.

This clonotype was seen repeatedly, ten times or more. The chain carries TRBV15 and TRBJ2-1; D unclear. Trimming cost V 0 bases and J 8 bases, with 5 bases left between them. Per germline, CDR1 LNHNV and CDR2 YYDKDF (reference sequence). The CDR3 loop spans 12 amino acids. The CDR3 DNA sequence: TGTGCCACCAGCAGAGACCGTTATGAGCAGTTCTTC. Translating gives CATSRDRYEQFF.

The chain employs TRBV10-3 and TRBJ1-1; D may be TRBD1 (5 bases). This CDR3 has 14 amino acids. With 3 bases removed from V and 7 bases from J, the gap between germline ends came to 15 bases. Germline values: CDR1 ENHRY, CDR2 SYGVKD. This CDR3 reads CAISEGDFQVEAFF. The CDR3 nucleotides are TGTGCCATCAGTGAAGGGGATTTTCAGGTTGAAGCTTTCTTT.

The chain recombines TRBV6-5 with TRBJ1-1; D may be TRBD1 (5 bases). The CDR3 extends over 12 amino acids. Trimming took 7 bases from V and 10 from J, leaving 16 bases between them. Germline lookup yields CDR1 MNHEY and CDR2 SVGAGI. The CDR3 here is CASIGHQGSAFF. CDR3 coding DNA: TGTGCCAGCATAGGACACCAGGGTTCAGCTTTCTTT.

The chain carries TRBV6-5 and TRBJ2-3; the match to TRBD1 covers 9 bases. CDR3 length: 18 residues. The germline CDR1 and CDR2 sequences are MNHEY and SVGAGI. Trimming at V came to 0 bases and at J to 0 bases, leaving 7 bases not matched to a gene. The CDR3 DNA follows: TGTGCCAGCAGTTACTCGAGGGGACAGGGAACTAGCACAGATACGCAGTATTTT. Translating it yields CASSYSRGQGTSTDTQYF.

This clonotype was detected a few times. The chain recombines TRBV5-1 with TRBJ2-5, with TRBD2 identical over 8 bases. The V gene end was trimmed by 2 bases and the J gene end by 1 base; junction bases not matched to a gene: 4. The V gene's germline CDR1 is SGHRS and CDR2 YFSETQ. The CDR3 is made up of 15 amino acids. In nucleotides, the CDR3 is TGCGCCAGCAGCTTCAGACTAGCGCTCCAAGAGACCCAGTACTTC. Translating gives CASSFRLALQETQYF.

The rearrangement links TRBV7-9 to TRBJ2-1; 8 bases align to TRBD2. Germline lookup yields CDR1 SEHNR and CDR2 FQNEAQ (reference sequence). The V segment lost 5 bases and the J segment 9 bases; nucleotides outside the gene matches: 9. The CDR3 extends over 14 amino acids. The chain's CDR3 is CASSTREGKGEQFF. The CDR3 bases are TGTGCCAGCAGCACCCGGGAGGGAAAGGGTGAGCAGTTCTTC.

The V and J genes are TRBV20-1 and TRBJ1-1; TRBD1 might be the D (6 bases). The length of the CDR3 is 17 residues. With 1 base removed from V and 1 base from J, the gap between germline ends came to 19 bases. Germline CDR1 reads DFQATT; CDR2 reads SNEGSKA (reference sequence). The CDR3 nucleotides read TGCAGTGCTAGAGTCTCCGGGACACGGATCGGGAACACTGAAGCTTTCTTT. Its protein is CSARVSGTRIGNTEAFF.

In this sample, this clonotype turned up a few times. This chain joins TRBV4-3 and TRBJ2-2, with TRBD2 matching 9 bases. Germline trimming cut 4 bases from V and 5 bases from J; bases unmatched to any gene: 8. The CDR3 runs to 16 residues. Germline CDR1 reads LGHNA; CDR2 reads YSLEER. CDR3 bases: TGCGCCAGCAGCCCCCGTGTAGCGGGAGTGACCGGGGAGCTGTTTTTT. Its protein product is CASSPRVAGVTGELFF.

This clonotype was observed a handful of times. The V and J genes are TRBV20-1 and TRBJ2-2; the D is unclear. Germline CDR1 and CDR2: DFQATT and SNEGSKA (reference sequence). This CDR3 is 12 amino acids long. The ends were cut back, 3 bases at V and 7 bases at J, with 9 bases in the middle. CDR3 nucleotides: TGCAGTGCTAGGCCACCGGGCGGGGAGCTGTTTTTT. Translated, it gives CSARPPGGELFF.

The V call is TRBV3-1, the J call TRBJ2-7, with D perhaps TRBD2 (5 bases). Germline CDR1 reads LGHDT; CDR2 reads YNNKEL (reference sequence). The V gene lost 4 bases and the J gene lost 6 bases, with 16 bases spanning the gap. The CDR3 contains 14 residues. The DNA of the CDR3 is TGTGCCAGCAGCCCTGAACTAGTCCGGGGCGAGCAGTACTTC. Translated, it gives CASSPELVRGEQYF.